This TCR beta chain was documented in a study of shared clonotypes between healthy human individuals. The sorted-subset replicate PCRs were given around 200 ng DNA, which is some 29,000 T cell genomes. The protocol was immunoSEQ multiplex PCR, while the TCRdb copy is restricted to in-frame clones and leaves out a portion. This table has millions of clones, just under 95% appearing once. Naive CD8 populations comprised CD45RO-negative cells positively selected for CCR7, excluding terminally differentiated effector memory CD45RA+ cells. Donors were healthy HIV-negative adults without recently reported acute infections or vaccinations. The study drew all its donors from Caucasian adults living in Nashville, Tennessee. What was sequenced was naive CD8+ T cells sorted from blood. The sequence was collected from a man younger than 35 in good health.

In DNA, the CDR3 is TGTGCCAGCAGCGGGATAAAAGAGACCCAGTACTTC. Amino acid sequence: CASSGIKETQYF. The rearrangement links TRBV7-9 to TRBJ2-5; D is uncertain. The CDR3 runs 12 residues. Germline V CDR1 and CDR2: SEHNR, FQNEAQ (reference sequence). Trimming cost V 5 bases and J 3 bases, with 7 bases left between them.